This TCR beta chain is from a study of technical replicates of blood from several donors. V shed 2 bases and J shed 6 bases, with 13 bases lying between them. CDR1 is SGHAT and CDR2 is FQNNGV in the germline V gene. This CDR3 has 14 residues. Produced via immunoSEQ multiplex PCR; TCRdb's table is partial and in-frame only. Of under 95,000 clones listed, around 94% were seen once; the top ten hold approximately 0.24%. Material: T cells isolated from PBMCs. The TCR originated in a human donor in good health. The chain uses TRBV11-2 and TRBJ1-1, with D perhaps TRBD1 (5 bases). The CDR3 DNA reads TGTGCCAGCAGCTTACAGGGATCGGGCGCTGAAGCTTTCTTT. Translating gives CASSLQGSGAEAFF. Full variable domain (outside the CDR3, taken from reference TRBV11-2 and TRBJ1-1): EAGVAQSPRYKIIEKRQSVAFWCNPISGHATLYWYQQILGQGPKLLIQFQNNGVVDDSQLPKDRFSAERLKGVDSTLKIQPAKLEDSAVYLCASSLQGSGAEAFFGQGTRLTVV.